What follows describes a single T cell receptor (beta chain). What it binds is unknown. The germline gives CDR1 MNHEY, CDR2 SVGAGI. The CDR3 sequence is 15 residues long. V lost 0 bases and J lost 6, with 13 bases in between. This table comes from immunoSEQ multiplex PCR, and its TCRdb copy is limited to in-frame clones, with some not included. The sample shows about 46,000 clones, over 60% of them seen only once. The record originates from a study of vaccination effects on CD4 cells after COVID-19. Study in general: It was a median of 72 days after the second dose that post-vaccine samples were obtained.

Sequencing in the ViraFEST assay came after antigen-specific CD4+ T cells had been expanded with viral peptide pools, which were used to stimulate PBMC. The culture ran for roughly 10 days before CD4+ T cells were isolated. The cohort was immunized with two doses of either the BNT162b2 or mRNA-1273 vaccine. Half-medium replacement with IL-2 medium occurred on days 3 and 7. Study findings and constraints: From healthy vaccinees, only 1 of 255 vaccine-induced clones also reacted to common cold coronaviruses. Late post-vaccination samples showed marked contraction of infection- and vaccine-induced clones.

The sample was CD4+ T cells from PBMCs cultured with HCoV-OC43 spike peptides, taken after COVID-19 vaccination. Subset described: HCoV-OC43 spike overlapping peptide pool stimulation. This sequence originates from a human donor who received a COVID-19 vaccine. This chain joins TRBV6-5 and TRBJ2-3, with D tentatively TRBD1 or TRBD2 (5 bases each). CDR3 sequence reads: CASSYSNVGTDTQYF. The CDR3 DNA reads TGTGCCAGCAGTTACTCGAACGTAGGGACGGATACGCAGTATTTT.